The 18 T cell receptor beta chains below come from one sample, sequenced in a study of STAT5B mutations in CD4+ large granular lymphocyte leukemia. Data came from immunoSEQ multiplex PCR; TCRdb stores just in-frame clones and leaves some out. The sample includes approximately 27,000 clones, roughly 79% seen only once; the top ten take less than 0.4%. Material: CD4+ T cells from blood buffy coats. All receptors derive from a human donor in good health.

The chain is built from TRBV4-3 and TRBJ2-2; weak D call: TRBD2 (6 bases). The germline V gene encodes CDR1 LGHNA and CDR2 YSLEER. The CDR3 is made up of 17 amino acids. Trimming left V 0 bases short and J 4 bases short, with 15 bases between. CDR3 in DNA: TGCGCCAGCAGCCAAGATCTCGTCCCAGCGGGCACCGGGGAGCTGTTTTTT. Translating gives CASSQDLVPAGTGELFF.

In this sample, this clone turned up a few times. This chain links TRBV11-3 with TRBJ1-4; 7 bases are shared with TRBD1. There are 18 residues in the CDR3. Germline values: CDR1 SGHNT, CDR2 YENEEA. The junction had 13 bases not matched to a gene; V was cut back by 3 bases and J by 3 bases. CDR3 protein: CASSFDRFGTDSNEKLFF. The CDR3 coding sequence is TGTGCCAGCAGCTTTGATAGGTTCGGGACAGACTCTAATGAAAAACTGTTTTTT.

Concerning this clone itself: The junction departs from the called germline gene at one end, perhaps through a read error. The chain links TRBV7-2 to TRBJ2-1; 7 bases align to TRBD1. The CDR3 runs to 16 residues. The germline CDR1 and CDR2 sequences are SGHTA and FQGNSA. The CDR3 reads CASRLEGTAFYNEQFF. In DNA form, the CDR3 reads TGTGCCAGCAGGTTAGAGGGGACAGCTTTCTACAATGAGCAGTTCTTC.

This clone was seen once. The chain recombines TRBV10-3 with TRBJ2-1, with 8 positions matching TRBD2. The CDR3 is 14 residues long. The junction had 2 bases not matched to a gene; V was cut back by 5 bases and J by 2 bases. Germline loops: CDR1 ENHRY, CDR2 SYGVKD. The CDR3 reads CAISPSGPYNEQFF. The CDR3 DNA reads as TGTGCCATCAGTCCTAGCGGGCCCTACAATGAGCAGTTCTTC.

The chain has TRBV7-9 and TRBJ1-3; 7 positions agree with TRBD1. The CDR3 totals 15 residues. Germline CDR1 is SEHNR and CDR2 is FQNEAQ (reference sequence). The ends lost 5 bases at V and 2 bases at J; junction bases unmatched: 6. The CDR3: CASSRLQGAGNTIYF. CDR3 bases: TGTGCCAGCAGCAGACTTCAGGGGGCTGGAAACACCATATATTTT. Together with reference TRBV7-9 and TRBJ1-3, the CDR3 gives the full variable domain: DTGVSQNPRHKITKRGQNVTFRCDPISEHNRLYWYRQTLGQGPEFLTYFQNEAQLEKSRLLSDRFSAERPKGSFSTLEIQRTEQGDSAMYLCASSRLQGAGNTIYFGEGSWLTVV.

This chain links TRBV30 with TRBJ2-5, with D unclear. Germline CDR1 is GTSNPN and CDR2 is SVGIG (reference sequence). The CDR3 length is 13 residues. V was shortened by 1 base and J by 2 bases, with 8 bases between the two germline ends. The CDR3 protein is CAWSAGSQETQYF. As DNA, the CDR3 is TGTGCCTGGAGTGCGGGCTCGCAAGAGACCCAGTACTTC. The whole variable domain, remainder taken from reference TRBV30 and TRBJ2-5, is SQTIHQWPATLVQPVGSPLSLECTVEGTSNPNLYWYRQAAGRGLQLLFYSVGIGQISSEVPQNLSASRPQDRQFILSSKKLLLSDSGFYLCAWSAGSQETQYFGPGTRLLVL.

The rearrangement uses TRBV5-1 and TRBJ1-3; D may be TRBD1 (6 bases). V lost 0 bases and J lost 4, with 14 bases in between. CDR1 is SGHRS, CDR2 YFSETQ, per germline. The CDR3 sequence is 16 residues long. The CDR3 DNA reads TGCGCCAGCAGCTTGGATATCCCCGGGACAGGAAACACCATATATTTT. It codes for CASSLDIPGTGNTIYF.

This clone has just a few counts. The V call is TRBV6-1, the J call TRBJ1-2; D remains ambiguous. V lost 3 bases, J lost 8 bases, and 10 bases lay in between. Germline CDR1 and CDR2: MNHNS and SASEGT. This CDR3 is 12 amino acids long. The chain's CDR3 is CASSENLGGYTF. Here the CDR3 DNA reads TGTGCCAGCAGTGAGAATCTGGGAGGCTACACCTTC.

The V call is TRBV27, the J call TRBJ1-1; no firm D call. V shed 8 bases and J shed 1 base, with 14 bases lying between them. CDR1 is MNHEY, CDR2 SMNVEV, per germline (reference sequence). The CDR3 has 14 amino acids. CDR3 nucleotide sequence: TGTGCCAGCGGAGAGGCCGGCAGGAACACTGAAGCTTTCTTT. Protein sequence: CASGEAGRNTEAFF.

V is TRBV29-1 and J is TRBJ1-2, with 7 bases fitting TRBD1. The CDR3 spans 11 residues. Germline lookup yields CDR1 SQVTM and CDR2 ANQGSEA. V dropped 4 bases and J dropped 4; count of bases not matched to a gene: 0. The DNA for the CDR3 is TGCAGCGTTGGGACAGGCTATGGCTACACCTTC. It specifies CSVGTGYGYTF.

The chain uses TRBV10-3 and TRBJ2-1; TRBD1 agrees at 7 bases. CDR1 is ENHRY and CDR2 is SYGVKD in the germline V gene. The CDR3 contains 17 residues. J was trimmed by 2 bases and V by 2 bases; bases with no gene match: 9. The CDR3 DNA follows: TGTGCCATCAGTGAGCGGGACAGCAGCGTAACCTACAATGAGCAGTTCTTC. Translated: CAISERDSSVTYNEQFF.

The V call is TRBV7-9, the J call TRBJ2-5; 15 bases are shared with TRBD2. Germline trimming cut 5 bases from V and 4 bases from J; bases unmatched to any gene: 5. The length of the CDR3 is 16 residues. From germline, CDR1 is SEHNR and CDR2 FQNEAQ (reference sequence). The CDR3 region has the DNA TGTGCCAGCAGCAGGGGACTAGCGGGAGGAGGAGAGACCCAGTACTTC. Amino acids: CASSRGLAGGGETQYF.

This chain uses TRBV23-1 with TRBJ2-5; 7 bases are shared with TRBD1. TRBV23-1 is reported as an ORF; its role is uncertain. The CDR3 covers 15 residues. After removal of 1 base from V and 5 bases from J, the junction contained 7 bases not matched to a gene. The CDR3 coding sequence is TGCGCCAGCAGTCAATGCGACAGGGTCAGGGAGACCCAGTACTTC. It translates to CASSQCDRVRETQYF.

The chain is built from TRBV6-4 and TRBJ1-6; tentative D call: TRBD1 (5 bases). The CDR3 spans 15 residues. CDR1 is MRHNA, CDR2 SNTAGT, per germline. Trimming left V 6 bases short and J 7 bases short, with 16 bases between. The CDR3 reads CASSPTGRENSPLHF. Here the CDR3 DNA reads TGTGCCAGCAGCCCTACAGGACGGGAAAATTCACCCCTCCACTTT.

The CDR3 is CASSLSSSGNTIYF. The CDR3 nucleotides are TGCGCCAGCAGCTTGAGCAGCTCTGGAAACACCATATATTTT. The chain uses TRBV5-1 and TRBJ1-3; D uncertain. From germline, CDR1 is SGHRS and CDR2 YFSETQ. The CDR3 loop spans 14 amino acids. The V gene lost 1 base and the J gene lost 0 bases, with 5 bases spanning the gap.

The chain uses TRBV4-2 and TRBJ1-2; no clear D gene. From germline, CDR1 is LGHNA and CDR2 YNFKEQ. Trimming took 0 bases from V and 0 from J, leaving 11 bases between them. This CDR3 is 16 amino acids long. The CDR3 DNA is TGTGCCAGCAGCCAAGATATGGGGATGGCTAACTATGGCTACACCTTC. This sequence encodes CASSQDMGMANYGYTF.

This sequence joins TRBV19 and TRBJ2-4, with D unresolved. The CDR3 is made up of 14 amino acids. Germline lookup yields CDR1 LNHDA and CDR2 SQIVND (reference sequence). The V end was cut by 2 bases, the J end by 7 bases, with 12 bases between. CDR3 sequence reads: CASSIRDPANIQYF. CDR3 sequence (DNA): TGTGCCAGTAGTATAAGAGACCCCGCTAACATTCAGTACTTC. The entire variable domain, with the rest obtained from reference TRBV19 and TRBJ2-4, is as follows: DGGITQSPKYLFRKEGQNVTLSCEQNLNHDAMYWYRQDPGQGLRLIYYSQIVNDFQKGDIAEGYSVSREKKESFPLTVTSAQKNPTAFYLCASSIRDPANIQYFGAGTRLSVL.

This chain links TRBV6-6 with TRBJ2-7; 8 bases are shared with TRBD2. The CDR3 runs 14 residues. J was trimmed by 6 bases and V by 2 bases; bases with no gene match: 6. Germline-derived CDR1 and CDR2 are MNHNY and SVGAGI (reference sequence). The CDR3 DNA reads TGTGCCAGCAGTTACGGCAGCGGGAGCATCGAGCAGTACTTC. Its protein is CASSYGSGSIEQYF.